These T cell receptor beta chains were read from a single sample in a study of shared clonotypes between healthy human individuals. Produced via immunoSEQ multiplex PCR; TCRdb's table is partial and in-frame only. The sample comprises about 2 million clones, about 95% of which are singletons, and 1% to 1.5% rests with the top ten. The sequencing input was naive CD8+ T cells sorted from blood. Receptor source: a man aged 18 to 30 in good health. Both conserved end residues are part of each CDR3. The order of the fields is V gene, clone size, J gene, D gene, CDR3 DNA, CDR3 protein. D genes are given only for firm matches. Not all rows give a size; the values are once, few, many and, for expanded clones, a class.

V gene: TRBV30
clone size: -
J gene: TRBJ2-7
D gene: -
CDR3 DNA: TGTGCCTGGAGTGTATGGGGGGACAGCGACGAGCAGTACTTC
CDR3 protein: CAWSVWGDSDEQYF

V gene: TRBV9
clone size: -
J gene: TRBJ1-3
D gene: -
CDR3 DNA: TGTGCCAGCAGCGTAGGGCAGACAGTCGACTCTGGAAACACCATATATTTT
CDR3 protein: CASSVGQTVDSGNTIYF

V gene: TRBV7-8
clone size: -
J gene: TRBJ1-3
D gene: -
CDR3 DNA: TGTGCCAGCAGCCCAACCACCGGGTTAGGTGGAAACACCATATATTTT
CDR3 protein: CASSPTTGLGGNTIYF

V gene: TRBV4-1
clone size: -
J gene: TRBJ2-7
D gene: TRBD1
CDR3 DNA: TGCGCCAGCAGCCCCCGGGACAGGGGGCGCTACGAGCAGTACTTC
CDR3 protein: CASSPRDRGRYEQYF

V gene: TRBV2
clone size: -
J gene: TRBJ1-1
D gene: -
CDR3 DNA: TGTGCCAGCAGTCCAGTTACGAACACTGAAGCTTTCTTT
CDR3 protein: CASSPVTNTEAFF

V gene: TRBV11-2
clone size: -
J gene: TRBJ2-5
D gene: -
CDR3 DNA: TGTGCCAGCAGCCTATATCGAGGGCAGGGGCTCGGGGAGCAGTACTTC
CDR3 protein: CASSLYRGQGLGEQYF

V gene: TRBV6-5
clone size: -
J gene: TRBJ2-7
D gene: -
CDR3 DNA: TGTGCCAGCAGCCCTTGGCGGGACTCCTACGAGCAGTACTTC
CDR3 protein: CASSPWRDSYEQYF

V gene: TRBV7-9
clone size: -
J gene: TRBJ2-7
D gene: -
CDR3 DNA: TGTGCCAGCAGCTTTCAGGGAGAGAACTACGAGCAGTACTTC
CDR3 protein: CASSFQGENYEQYF

V gene: TRBV15
clone size: -
J gene: TRBJ2-1
D gene: -
CDR3 DNA: TGTGCCACCAGCGCCCAGCCCGGAAACTACAATGAGCAGTTCTTC
CDR3 protein: CATSAQPGNYNEQFF

V gene: TRBV7-2
clone size: -
J gene: TRBJ2-2
D gene: TRBD2
CDR3 DNA: TGTGCCAGCAGCTTAACGGGGAATCAGAGGACTAGCCTTCCCGGGGAGCTGTTTTTT
CDR3 protein: CASSLTGNQRTSLPGELFF

V gene: TRBV30
clone size: -
J gene: TRBJ2-2
D gene: -
CDR3 DNA: TGTGCCTGGAGTGTAGGGGCCACCGGGGAGCTGTTTTTT
CDR3 protein: CAWSVGATGELFF

V gene: TRBV6-1
clone size: -
J gene: TRBJ1-5
D gene: -
CDR3 DNA: TGTGCCAGCAATGGGGGGAATCAGCCCCAGCATTTT
CDR3 protein: CASNGGNQPQHF

V gene: TRBV9
clone size: once
J gene: TRBJ2-3
D gene: -
CDR3 DNA: TGTGCCAGCAGCGTAGCTTTGGGGGGTGGCACAGATACGCAGTATTTT
CDR3 protein: CASSVALGGGTDTQYF

V gene: TRBV27
clone size: once
J gene: TRBJ2-7
D gene: TRBD1
CDR3 DNA: TGTGCCAGCAGTTCCGTTGGACAGGGCTCCTACGAGCAGTACTTC
CDR3 protein: CASSSVGQGSYEQYF

V gene: TRBV27
clone size: -
J gene: TRBJ1-3
D gene: -
CDR3 DNA: TGTGCCAGCAGCCTGACGAATGGGCCTGGAAACACCATATATTTT
CDR3 protein: CASSLTNGPGNTIYF

V gene: TRBV5-4
clone size: -
J gene: TRBJ2-7
D gene: TRBD2
CDR3 DNA: TGTGCCAGCAGCTTCTATCCGGGACTAGAAGGAATCGAGCAGTACTTC
CDR3 protein: CASSFYPGLEGIEQYF

V gene: TRBV5-4
clone size: -
J gene: TRBJ2-1
D gene: TRBD1
CDR3 DNA: TGTGCCAGCAGCTTTTGGGACAGGTCCTACAATGAGCAGTTCTTC
CDR3 protein: CASSFWDRSYNEQFF

V gene: TRBV6-1
clone size: -
J gene: TRBJ1-5
D gene: -
CDR3 DNA: TGTGCCAGCAGTGACGGAGGGGCTCAGCCCCAGCATTTT
CDR3 protein: CASSDGGAQPQHF

V gene: TRBV4-2
clone size: -
J gene: TRBJ2-7
D gene: -
CDR3 DNA: TGTGCCAGCAGCCAAGAGGGCTTTTACGAGCAGTACTTC
CDR3 protein: CASSQEGFYEQYF

V gene: TRBV7-6
clone size: -
J gene: TRBJ2-7
D gene: TRBD2
CDR3 DNA: TGTGCCAGCAGCCCCGGACTAGCGGGAGAAATAGGCTACGAGCAGTACTTC
CDR3 protein: CASSPGLAGEIGYEQYF

V gene: TRBV7-9
clone size: once
J gene: TRBJ2-7
D gene: -
CDR3 DNA: TGTGCCAGCAGCTCGACGGAAGTTCTCTCCTACGAGCAGTACTTC
CDR3 protein: CASSSTEVLSYEQYF

V gene: TRBV2
clone size: -
J gene: TRBJ2-7
D gene: -
CDR3 DNA: TGTGCCAGCAGATCGACAAGGGGCTACGAGCAGTACTTC
CDR3 protein: CASRSTRGYEQYF

V gene: TRBV28
clone size: -
J gene: TRBJ2-7
D gene: TRBD1
CDR3 DNA: TGTGCCAGCAGTTTAAGGCAGGGGGCCTTCTACGAGCAGTACTTC
CDR3 protein: CASSLRQGAFYEQYF

V gene: TRBV15
clone size: -
J gene: TRBJ2-6
D gene: -
CDR3 DNA: TGTGCCACCAGCGAAACGGTCTCTGGGGCCAACGTCCTGACTTTC
CDR3 protein: CATSETVSGANVLTF

V gene: TRBV7-9
clone size: -
J gene: TRBJ2-4
D gene: -
CDR3 DNA: TGTGCCAGCAGCTTCCCCTTAGGGTCTGACAAAAACATTCAGTACTTC
CDR3 protein: CASSFPLGSDKNIQYF

V gene: TRBV5-6
clone size: -
J gene: TRBJ1-2
D gene: TRBD1
CDR3 DNA: TGTGCCAGCAGACCGGACAGGGAGGGAGCGGCTAACTATGGCTACACCTTC
CDR3 protein: CASRPDREGAANYGYTF

V gene: TRBV7-2
clone size: -
J gene: TRBJ1-1
D gene: TRBD1
CDR3 DNA: TGTGCCAGCAGCTTACCGGGACAGGGCACAGTCACTGAAGCTTTCTTT
CDR3 protein: CASSLPGQGTVTEAFF

V gene: TRBV7-9
clone size: -
J gene: TRBJ2-1
D gene: TRBD2
CDR3 DNA: TGTGCCAGCAACCCGACTAGCGGGGGGGCTAACAATGAGCAGTTCTTC
CDR3 protein: CASNPTSGGANNEQFF

V gene: TRBV7-2
clone size: -
J gene: TRBJ2-7
D gene: TRBD2
CDR3 DNA: TGTGCCAGCAGCTTAGATCGGGGGGACTCCTACGAGCAGTACTTC
CDR3 protein: CASSLDRGDSYEQYF

V gene: TRBV4-1
clone size: -
J gene: TRBJ1-4
D gene: -
CDR3 DNA: TGCGCCAGCAGCCAAGTGGGGGCAACTAATGAAAAACTGTTTTTT
CDR3 protein: CASSQVGATNEKLFF

V gene: TRBV30
clone size: -
J gene: TRBJ1-1
D gene: -
CDR3 DNA: TGTGCCTGGTCGTCGGGCACTGAAGCTTTCTTT
CDR3 protein: CAWSSGTEAFF

V gene: TRBV7-9
clone size: -
J gene: TRBJ2-7
D gene: -
CDR3 DNA: TGTGCCAGCAGCTTCCCCGCCGATTACGAGCAGTACTTC
CDR3 protein: CASSFPADYEQYF

V gene: TRBV7-9
clone size: -
J gene: TRBJ1-5
D gene: -
CDR3 DNA: TGTGCCAGCAGCTTAGACTCTATGAGCAATCAGCCCCAGCATTTT
CDR3 protein: CASSLDSMSNQPQHF

V gene: TRBV6-5
clone size: -
J gene: TRBJ1-2
D gene: TRBD1
CDR3 DNA: TGTGCCAGCAGTTACTCCGAGGGGGCGGAGGGCTACACCTTC
CDR3 protein: CASSYSEGAEGYTF

V gene: TRBV27
clone size: -
J gene: TRBJ2-7
D gene: TRBD2
CDR3 DNA: TGTGCCACCCGGGTGCTAGCGGGAGTAAAGGAGCAGTACTTC
CDR3 protein: CATRVLAGVKEQYF

V gene: TRBV5-6
clone size: -
J gene: TRBJ1-4
D gene: -
CDR3 DNA: TGTGCCAGCAGCTTCAGGACAGCCGAGGATGAAAAACTGTTTTTT
CDR3 protein: CASSFRTAEDEKLFF

V gene: TRBV5-1
clone size: -
J gene: TRBJ2-5
D gene: -
CDR3 DNA: TGCGCCAGCAGCTTGGAAGGGGGACACCAAGAGACCCAGTACTTC
CDR3 protein: CASSLEGGHQETQYF

V gene: TRBV27
clone size: once
J gene: TRBJ1-5
D gene: TRBD1
CDR3 DNA: TGTGCCAGCACCGATCTAGGACAGGTCCAGCATTTT
CDR3 protein: CASTDLGQVQHF

V gene: TRBV4-3
clone size: -
J gene: TRBJ2-7
D gene: -
CDR3 DNA: TGCGCCAGCAGCCACGGGGCCTCCTCCTACGAGCAGTACTTC
CDR3 protein: CASSHGASSYEQYF

V gene: TRBV4-1
clone size: -
J gene: TRBJ2-7
D gene: TRBD1
CDR3 DNA: TGCGCCAGCAGCCAACCAGGACAGGGACTCTACGAGCAGTACTTC
CDR3 protein: CASSQPGQGLYEQYF

V gene: TRBV11-1
clone size: -
J gene: TRBJ1-6
D gene: -
CDR3 DNA: TGTGCCAGCAGCTTAATGGGCAATTCACCCCTCCACTTT
CDR3 protein: CASSLMGNSPLHF

V gene: TRBV5-1
clone size: once
J gene: TRBJ2-3
D gene: TRBD2
CDR3 DNA: TGCGCCAGCAGCTTGACCCTAGCGGGACTTGCAGATACGCAGTATTTT
CDR3 protein: CASSLTLAGLADTQYF

V gene: TRBV4-1
clone size: -
J gene: TRBJ1-2
D gene: -
CDR3 DNA: TGCGCCAGCAGCCAAGAGTGGGGGATAGCTTTCATCACCTTC
CDR3 protein: CASSQEWGIAFITF

V gene: TRBV27
clone size: -
J gene: TRBJ2-1
D gene: -
CDR3 DNA: TGTGCCAGCAGTCTCTCTCCCGGCTCTTACTCCTACAATGAGCAGTTCTTC
CDR3 protein: CASSLSPGSYSYNEQFF

V gene: TRBV27
clone size: -
J gene: TRBJ1-1
D gene: TRBD1
CDR3 DNA: TGTGCCAGCAGTTTAGGGACAGGGGGTTACACTGAAGCTTTCTTT
CDR3 protein: CASSLGTGGYTEAFF

V gene: TRBV29-1
clone size: once
J gene: TRBJ2-7
D gene: -
CDR3 DNA: TGCAGCGTTTCGGGCAACTCCTACGAGCAGTACTTC
CDR3 protein: CSVSGNSYEQYF

V gene: TRBV7-2
clone size: -
J gene: TRBJ2-1
D gene: -
CDR3 DNA: TGTGCCAGCAGCCCTCGGACTACCGTCTACAATGAGCAGTTCTTC
CDR3 protein: CASSPRTTVYNEQFF

V gene: TRBV25-1
clone size: -
J gene: TRBJ2-7
D gene: -
CDR3 DNA: TGTGCCAGCAGCCCGGGGGCGAGGGGGGTCGAGCAGTACTTC
CDR3 protein: CASSPGARGVEQYF

V gene: TRBV5-6
clone size: -
J gene: TRBJ2-5
D gene: TRBD1
CDR3 DNA: TGTGCCAGCAGCTTGTCGTCCTCACGCCGGGACAGGGTCCTGGAGACCCAGTACTTC
CDR3 protein: CASSLSSSRRDRVLETQYF